This T cell receptor beta chain was observed in a study of regulatory T cells in long-lasting Graves disease. Relying on iRepertoire HTBI primers and Arm-PCR of CDR3 regions, the team built TCR beta libraries. TCRdb used MiXCR to reprocess the multiplex PCR reads, holding one entry per CDR3 protein. The sample carries about 420,000 distinct CDR3 sequences, around 24% recorded once. V shed 5 bases and J 4 bases; nucleotides not matched to a gene: 14. CDR1 SGHTA and CDR2 FQGNSA come from the germline V gene. The CDR3 length is 16 residues. General study points: TCR diversity was lower in persistent Graves' patients (versus newly diagnosed ones). Accuracy might have suffered from few samples. Among persistent patients, a larger number of public clonotypes were shared (around 3,000) than among newly diagnosed patients (roughly 1,000).

Time point defined: persistent/refractory GD, antithyroid drugs over 5 years with positive TRAb. Making the TCR library involved RNA that had been extracted from PBMCs. Each patient gave approximately 8.8 milliliters of EDTA-anticoagulated peripheral blood. Details on this clonotype: Its matching antigen is unknown. A much larger clone differs by one base, so this may be a read error.

The rearrangement uses TRBV7-2 and TRBJ2-7; 7 nucleotides line up with TRBD1. The clonotype originates from a female donor with Graves disease. The material sequenced was peripheral blood mononuclear cells (PBMCs), taken when the disease was refractory, from a patient treated with antithyroid drugs. The chain's CDR3 is CASSPSQGPAPYEQYF. The CDR3 DNA reads TGTGCCAGCAGCCCATCACAGGGGCCCGCACCTTACGAGCAGTACTTC. Combining the CDR3 with reference TRBV7-2 and TRBJ2-7 gives the whole variable domain GAGVSQSPSNKVTEKGKDVELRCDPISGHTALYWYRQSLGQGLEFLIYFQGNSAPDKSGLPSDRFSAERTGGSVSTLTIQRTQQEDSAVYLCASSPSQGPAPYEQYFGPGTRLTVT.